These 21 T cell receptor beta chains were all obtained from the same sample, sequenced in a study of T cell repertoires in cytomegalovirus infection. In TCRdb, the reads were re-called with MiXCR into one record per CDR3 protein. This table holds about 300,000 distinct CDR3 sequences, about 9.1% found once. The sequencing input was PBMCs. The source of these receptors is a human donor in good health (CMV status not recorded). Some clones in this sample may be carry-over from other donors' samples.

This clonotype was found a few times. DNA of the CDR3: TGCAGCGTTGAAGGCGGGCAGGGGAGCTCCTACAATGAGCAGTTCTTC. Translation gives CSVEGGQGSSYNEQFF. This chain uses TRBV29-1 with TRBJ2-1, with D tentatively TRBD1 (6 bases). CDR1 SQVTM and CDR2 ANQGSEA come from the germline V gene. The CDR3 has 16 residues. The V end lost 1 base, the J end lost 0 bases, and 13 bases lay between the germline ends.

This chain uses TRBV7-9 with TRBJ1-1, with D possibly being TRBD1 (6 bases). The germline V gene encodes CDR1 SEHNR and CDR2 FQNEAQ (reference sequence). CDR3 size: 15 residues. The V end lost 6 bases, the J end lost 7 bases, and 21 bases lay between the germline ends. The CDR3 reads CASRPLTGGRNEAFF. The CDR3 DNA reads TGTGCCAGCAGACCCCTGACGGGGGGGCGGAATGAAGCTTTCTTT.

This clonotype was recorded at least ten times. One junction end does not reproduce the germline sequence, and a read error may be involved. The V gene is TRBV7-2, the J gene TRBJ2-4; 10 bases are shared with TRBD2. Germline CDR1 reads SGHTA; CDR2 reads FQGNSA. The CDR3 sequence is 14 residues long. CDR3 amino acids: CASRLAGGKNIQYF. DNA for the CDR3: TGTGCCAGCAGATTAGCGGGGGGCAAAAACATTCAGTACTTC.

This clonotype appeared many times. This sequence joins TRBV28 and TRBJ2-5, with D tentatively TRBD1 or TRBD2 (6 bases each). Germline V CDR1 and CDR2: MDHEN, SYDVKM. Trimming left V 6 bases short and J 1 base short, with 15 bases between. The CDR3 totals 15 residues. CDR3 DNA: TGTGCCAGCAGCCAAAGGGGGGCGGGCCAAGAGACCCAGTACTTC. Translation: CASSQRGAGQETQYF.

The table lists this clonotype with a few counts. The chain links TRBV5-1 to TRBJ2-6; unclear D gene. The V end lost 4 bases, the J end lost 10 bases, and 15 bases lay between the germline ends. The CDR3 is 14 residues long. Germline loops: CDR1 SGHRS, CDR2 YFSETQ. The CDR3 sequence is CASSPTDTPNVLTF. In DNA, the CDR3 is TGCGCCAGCAGCCCGACCGACACCCCTAACGTCCTGACTTTC.

This clonotype was detected ten times or more. The DNA of the CDR3 is TGTGCCAGTTCCGGGACTAGCGGGGACAGGGAGCAGTTCTTC. The encoded protein is CASSGTSGDREQFF. The chain joins TRBV6-1 to TRBJ2-1; 13 nucleotides match TRBD2. This CDR3 is 14 amino acids long. Germline CDR1 MNHNS, CDR2 SASEGT. The V gene end was trimmed by 9 bases and the J gene end by 10 bases; junction bases not matched to a gene: 9.

V gene TRBV12-3 or TRBV12-4 combines with J gene TRBJ2-2, with 9 bases identical to TRBD2. There are 18 residues in the CDR3. V lost 0 bases to trimming and J lost 1 base; unmatched junction nucleotides: 6. The CDR3 loop is CASSLAGSGGRNTGELFF. The CDR3 nucleotides are TGTGCCAGCAGTTTAGCGGGCAGCGGGGGGCGGAACACCGGGGAGCTGTTTTTT.

This clonotype was recorded many times. This chain links TRBV6-2 or TRBV6-3 with TRBJ2-7, with 9 bases that match TRBD1. CDR3 length equals 16 residues. Germline lookup yields CDR1 MNHEY and CDR2 SVGEGT. The J segment lost 1 base and the V segment lost 2 bases, leaving 6 bases of the junction unmatched. The CDR3 bases are TGTGCCAGCAGTTACCTTTTGGACAGGGGATCCTACGAGCAGTACTTC. Translated, it gives CASSYLLDRGSYEQYF.

This clonotype was counted between two and nine times. The J gene is TRBJ1-2, the V gene TRBV9; D remains unclear. Germline-derived CDR1 and CDR2 are SGDLS and YYNGEE. The CDR3 extends over 17 amino acids. V lost 3 bases to trimming and J lost 0 bases, with 18 bases between them. This CDR3 is CASSATTSDGANYGYTF. As DNA, the CDR3 is TGTGCCAGCAGCGCGACGACTTCGGACGGCGCTAACTATGGCTACACCTTC.

The chain carries TRBV6-2 or TRBV6-3 and TRBJ2-7, with D possibly being TRBD2 (6 bases). The CDR3 length is 13 residues. V was pared by 6 bases and J by 2 bases, with 11 bases between. Germline CDR1 MNHEY, CDR2 SVGEGT. DNA for the CDR3: TGTGCCAGCAGGGGCGTAGCGGCCTACGAGCAGTACGTC. Protein sequence: CASRGVAAYEQYV.

This clonotype was detected ten times or more. The V gene is TRBV28, the J gene TRBJ2-3; TRBD2 agrees at 11 bases. CDR1 and CDR2 (germline): MDHEN, SYDVKM. The CDR3 totals 18 residues. V gave up 3 bases and J gave up 6 bases; unmatched junction bases: 14. The CDR3 DNA is TGTGCCAGCAGTTTTCTCGCCGGACTAGCGGGTGGGGGGGATACGCAGTATTTT. It encodes CASSFLAGLAGGGDTQYF. Using reference TRBV28 and TRBJ2-3 for the parts outside the CDR3, the full variable domain is DVKVTQSSRYLVKRTGEKVFLECVQDMDHENMFWYRQDPGLGLRLIYFSYDVKMKEKGDIPEGYSVSREKKERFSLILESASTNQTSMYLCASSFLAGLAGGGDTQYFGPGTRLTVL.

This clonotype was seen many times. The chain recombines TRBV7-2 with TRBJ1-5; no clear D gene. Deletions cut 1 base from V and 6 bases from J, with 10 bases between. The length of the CDR3 is 14 residues. Looked up from germline, CDR1 is SGHTA and CDR2 is FQGNSA. CDR3 nucleotide sequence: TGTGCCAGCAGCTTAGAGAAGGGAGGTCAGCCCCAGCATTTT. Amino acid sequence: CASSLEKGGQPQHF.

This clonotype has at least ten counts. The V call is TRBV12-3 or TRBV12-4, the J call TRBJ2-2; 8 bases align to TRBD2. The CDR3 contains 17 residues. The ends lost 8 bases at V and 0 bases at J; junction bases unmatched: 11. The CDR3: CASLFAGGNPNTGELFF. The CDR3 DNA sequence: TGTGCCAGCTTGTTTGCGGGGGGTAACCCGAACACCGGGGAGCTGTTTTTT.

The sample holds many counts of this clonotype. The rearrangement links TRBV28 to TRBJ2-7, with TRBD2 identical over 10 bases. V gave up 6 bases and J gave up 6 bases; unmatched junction bases: 11. CDR1 MDHEN and CDR2 SYDVKM come from the germline V gene. The CDR3 sequence is 15 residues long. DNA for the CDR3: TGTGCCAGCAGCCCATTGGGACTAGCGTGGGGCGAGCAGTACGTC. Its protein product is CASSPLGLAWGEQYV.

This clonotype was seen ten or more times. The chain is built from TRBV25-1 and TRBJ2-7, with D uncertain. The CDR3 has 15 residues. Germline-derived CDR1 and CDR2 are MGHDK and SYGVNS. The V end was cut by 3 bases, the J end by 1 base, with 13 bases between. The CDR3 sequence is CASSDARGRSYEQYF. The CDR3 DNA reads as TGTGCCAGCAGTGACGCACGAGGTCGGTCCTACGAGCAGTACTTC.

This clonotype appeared a few times. V gene TRBV25-1 combines with J gene TRBJ2-7, with 10 positions matching TRBD1. The CDR3 has 15 amino acids. Unmatched junction bases numbered 9, after V lost 4 bases and J lost 6 bases. Looked up from germline, CDR1 is MGHDK and CDR2 is SYGVNS. The DNA for the CDR3 is TGTGCCAGCAGTGGAGCGGGACAGGGGATTCTCGAGCAGTACTTC. Encoded protein: CASSGAGQGILEQYF.

This clonotype was counted many times. The chain uses TRBV2 and TRBJ2-7; D is uncertain. V was cut by 5 bases and J by 4 bases, with 12 bases left in between. This CDR3 region has 13 residues. Germline lookup yields CDR1 SNHLY and CDR2 FYNNEI. The DNA for the CDR3 is TGTGCCAGCAGTCGATTGGAAGGATACGAGCAGTACGTC. It yields the protein CASSRLEGYEQYV.

This clonotype was seen at least ten times. The chain is built from TRBV20-1 and TRBJ1-4; D perhaps matches TRBD1 (6 bases). Germline V gives CDR1 DFQATT, CDR2 SNEGSKA (reference sequence). V gave up 0 bases and J gave up 5 bases, with 13 bases separating them. This CDR3 contains 15 residues. The CDR3 is CSARDPIGGNEKLFF. The CDR3 DNA reads TGCAGTGCTAGAGATCCTATAGGGGGGAATGAAAAACTGTTTTTT.

This clonotype was detected ten times or more. The V and J genes are TRBV28 and TRBJ2-1, with D maybe TRBD2 (6 bases). In germline, CDR1 is MDHEN, CDR2 SYDVKM. This CDR3 spans 16 amino acids. V was pared by 2 bases and J by 3 bases, with 14 bases between. CDR3 sequence: CASSLGRGAFYNEQFF. CDR3 bases: TGTGCCAGCAGTTTAGGACGCGGGGCATTCTACAATGAGCAGTTCTTC.

This clonotype was observed at least ten times. The chain couples TRBV2 to TRBJ2-1; TRBD2 is a possible D gene (6 bases). The germline V and J ends were trimmed by 8 bases and 3 bases, with 17 bases remaining between them. The CDR3 has 15 amino acids. Germline lookup yields CDR1 SNHLY and CDR2 FYNNEI. CDR3: CASQPWRGVYNEQFF. DNA of the CDR3: TGTGCCAGCCAACCGTGGCGGGGTGTCTACAATGAGCAGTTCTTC.

The table lists this clonotype with many counts. The V gene is TRBV6-2 or TRBV6-3, the J gene TRBJ2-1; 10 positions agree with TRBD2. Germline-derived CDR1 and CDR2 are MNHEY and SVGEGT. The CDR3 sequence is 17 residues long. Trimming at V came to 2 bases and at J to 7 bases, leaving 11 bases not matched to a gene. CDR3 sequence (DNA): TGTGCCAGCAGTTACAGCGGAGCGGGGGGGCCGGTGAATGAGCAGTTCTTC. Translated, it gives CASSYSGAGGPVNEQFF.